A selection of T cell receptor beta chains follows, all from one sample in a study of T cells in Graves' hyperthyroidism and ophthalmopathy. TCRdb reanalysed the multiplex PCR reads using MiXCR and keeps one entry per CDR3 protein. Of hundreds of thousands of distinct CDR3 sequences in the sample, over 35% were seen once. Sequencing was performed on blood. The receptor source for this set is a young man with Graves' hyperthyroidism. CDR3s include the opening cysteine and the closing phenylalanine or tryptophan. D genes are given only for firm matches. Size is omitted from some rows. Given values are once, few, many or a class for expanded clones.

TRBV25-1	TRBJ2-5	TRBD2	NA	TGTGCCACTAGCGGGGGGAAGTATGAGACCCAGTACTTC	CATSGGKYETQYF
TRBV6-5	TRBJ1-2	NA	NA	TGTGCCACATACTTATTATTCTATGGCTACACCTTC	CATYLLFYGYTF
TRBV29-1	TRBJ1-1	NA	many	TGCAGCGGTGAGACAGGCCGGAACACTGAAGCTTTCTTT	CSGETGRNTEAFF
TRBV4-1	TRBJ1-3	NA	NA	TGCGCCAGCAGCCGGGGGGAAGGCAAGAACACCATATATTTT	CASSRGEGKNTIYF
TRBV10-3	TRBJ1-6	NA	many	TGTGCCATCAGTGATGCCGGGGACACGACTTCACCCCTCCACTTT	CAISDAGDTTSPLHF
TRBV2	TRBJ2-7	TRBD2	many	TGTGCCAGCAGTGAGCGAGCGGGACCCTACGAGCAGTACTTC	CASSERAGPYEQYF
TRBV12-3/TRBV12-4	TRBJ2-5	TRBD2	NA	TGTGCCAGCAGTTATTTAGCGGGAGTCTCAGAGACCCAGTACTTC	CASSYLAGVSETQYF
TRBV5-1	TRBJ1-1	TRBD1	many	TGCGCCAGCAGCTTGATTGAGGGGGCCAGTGAAGCTTTCTTT	CASSLIEGASEAFF
TRBV7-2	TRBJ2-5	NA	NA	TGTGCCAGCAGCTTATTTCAGGAGGGAGAGGAAGAGACCCAGTACTTC	CASSLFQEGEEETQYF
TRBV4-1	TRBJ2-7	TRBD2	NA	TGCGCCAGCAGCCAAGTGGCGACTAGCAGCTCCTACGAGCAGTACTTC	CASSQVATSSSYEQYF
TRBV7-9	TRBJ1-4	TRBD1	many	TGTGCCAGCAGCTTAGCGGGACAGTCTAATGAAAAACTGTTTTTT	CASSLAGQSNEKLFF
TRBV5-5	TRBJ2-5	NA	few	TGTGCCAGCAGCTTGAGTTCAGGGTCCCAAGAGACCCAGTACTTC	CASSLSSGSQETQYF
TRBV5-4	TRBJ1-6	NA	many	TGTGCCAGCACAATGGCACAGGGTAATTCACCCCTCCACTTT	CASTMAQGNSPLHF
TRBV29-1	TRBJ1-2	NA	many	TGCAGCGCCAGTTCCGGGGGTGGCTACACCTTC	CSASSGGGYTF
TRBV2	TRBJ2-5	TRBD2	NA	TGTGCCAGCAGTCCGGCTAGCGGGGCTGGGGAGACCCAGTACTTC	CASSPASGAGETQYF
TRBV20-1	TRBJ2-7	TRBD2	once	TGCAGTGCTGCCCGACGGACTAGCGGGGGGTACGAGCAGTACTTC	CSAARRTSGGYEQYF
TRBV29-1	TRBJ1-1	NA	NA	TGCAGCAGTGGATTGTACACTGAAGCTTTCTTT	CSSGLYTEAFF
TRBV7-9	TRBJ2-2	NA	many	TGCGCCAGCAGCTTGGCCGCTAACACCGGGGAGCTGTTTTTT	CASSLAANTGELFF
TRBV19	TRBJ2-7	TRBD1	many	TGTGCCAGTAGTAAGGACAGGGGCTACGAGCAGTACTTC	CASSKDRGYEQYF
TRBV5-1	TRBJ1-1	NA	NA	TGCGCCAGCAGCGCTAGTGAGGGATTCCGCGGCACTGAAGCTTTCTTT	CASSASEGFRGTEAFF
TRBV29-1	TRBJ1-4	TRBD1	many	TGCAGCGTTTTGACAGGGCCTAATGAAAAACTGTTTTTT	CSVLTGPNEKLFF
TRBV12-3/TRBV12-4	TRBJ2-5	TRBD2	many	TGTGCCAGCCGGACGGGAGGAGGGAAAGAGACCCAGTACTTC	CASRTGGGKETQYF
TRBV19	TRBJ1-5	NA	many	TGTGCCAGTAGTAGGAGAGGGGAATCGGGTCAGCCCCAGCATTTT	CASSRRGESGQPQHF
TRBV15	TRBJ1-3	NA	many	TGTGCCACCAGCAGAGATAGGGGATGGACGTCCATCGGAAACACCATATATTTT	CATSRDRGWTSIGNTIYF
TRBV20-1	TRBJ1-6	NA	NA	TGCAGTGCTACGTCCCTTGGGGACGCTTTCCCACCCCTCCACTTT	CSATSLGDAFPPLHF
TRBV19	TRBJ2-5	NA	many	TGTGCCAGTAGCGATGGTGCGACCCAGTACTTC	CASSDGATQYF
TRBV6-2/TRBV6-3	TRBJ1-4	TRBD1	NA	TGTGCCAGCACCAGCCGGACCAGGGGGTATGAAAAACTGTTTTTT	CASTSRTRGYEKLFF
TRBV7-3	TRBJ2-7	NA	NA	TGTGCCAGCAGCTCTGGCGGCGGGCAGGACACCGAGCAGTACTTC	CASSSGGGQDTEQYF